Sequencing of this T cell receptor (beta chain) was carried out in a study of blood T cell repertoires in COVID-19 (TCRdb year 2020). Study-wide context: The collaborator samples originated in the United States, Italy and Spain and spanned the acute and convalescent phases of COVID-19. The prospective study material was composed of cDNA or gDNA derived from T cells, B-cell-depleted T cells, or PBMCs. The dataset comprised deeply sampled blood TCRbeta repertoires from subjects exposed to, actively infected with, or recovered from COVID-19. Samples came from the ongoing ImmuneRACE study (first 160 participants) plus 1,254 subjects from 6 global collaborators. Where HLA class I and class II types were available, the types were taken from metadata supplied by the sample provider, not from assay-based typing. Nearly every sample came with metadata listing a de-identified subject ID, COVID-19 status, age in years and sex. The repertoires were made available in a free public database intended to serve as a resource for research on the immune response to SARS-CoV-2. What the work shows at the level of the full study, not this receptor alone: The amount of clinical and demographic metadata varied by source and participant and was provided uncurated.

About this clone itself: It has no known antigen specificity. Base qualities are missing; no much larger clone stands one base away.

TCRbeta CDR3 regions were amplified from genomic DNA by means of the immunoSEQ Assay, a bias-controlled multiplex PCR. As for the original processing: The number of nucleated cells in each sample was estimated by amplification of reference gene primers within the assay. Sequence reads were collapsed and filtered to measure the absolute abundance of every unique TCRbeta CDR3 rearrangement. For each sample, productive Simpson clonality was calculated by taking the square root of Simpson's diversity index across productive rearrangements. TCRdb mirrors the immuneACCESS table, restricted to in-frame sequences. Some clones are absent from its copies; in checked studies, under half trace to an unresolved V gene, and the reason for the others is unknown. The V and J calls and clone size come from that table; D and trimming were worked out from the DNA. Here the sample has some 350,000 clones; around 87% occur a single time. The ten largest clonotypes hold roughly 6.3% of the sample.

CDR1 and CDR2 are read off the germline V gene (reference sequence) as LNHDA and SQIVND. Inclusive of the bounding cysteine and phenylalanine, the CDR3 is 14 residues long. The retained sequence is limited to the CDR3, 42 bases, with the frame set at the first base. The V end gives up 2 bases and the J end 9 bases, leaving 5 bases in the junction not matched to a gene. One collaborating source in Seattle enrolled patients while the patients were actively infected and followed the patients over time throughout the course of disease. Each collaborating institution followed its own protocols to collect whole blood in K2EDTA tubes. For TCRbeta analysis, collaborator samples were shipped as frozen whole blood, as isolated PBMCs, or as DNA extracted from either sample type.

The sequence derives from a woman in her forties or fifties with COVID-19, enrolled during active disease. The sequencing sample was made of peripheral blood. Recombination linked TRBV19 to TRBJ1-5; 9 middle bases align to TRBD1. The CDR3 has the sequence CASSITGGLGPQHF. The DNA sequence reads TGTGCCAGTAGTATAACAGGGGGCCTGGGGCCCCAGCATTTT.